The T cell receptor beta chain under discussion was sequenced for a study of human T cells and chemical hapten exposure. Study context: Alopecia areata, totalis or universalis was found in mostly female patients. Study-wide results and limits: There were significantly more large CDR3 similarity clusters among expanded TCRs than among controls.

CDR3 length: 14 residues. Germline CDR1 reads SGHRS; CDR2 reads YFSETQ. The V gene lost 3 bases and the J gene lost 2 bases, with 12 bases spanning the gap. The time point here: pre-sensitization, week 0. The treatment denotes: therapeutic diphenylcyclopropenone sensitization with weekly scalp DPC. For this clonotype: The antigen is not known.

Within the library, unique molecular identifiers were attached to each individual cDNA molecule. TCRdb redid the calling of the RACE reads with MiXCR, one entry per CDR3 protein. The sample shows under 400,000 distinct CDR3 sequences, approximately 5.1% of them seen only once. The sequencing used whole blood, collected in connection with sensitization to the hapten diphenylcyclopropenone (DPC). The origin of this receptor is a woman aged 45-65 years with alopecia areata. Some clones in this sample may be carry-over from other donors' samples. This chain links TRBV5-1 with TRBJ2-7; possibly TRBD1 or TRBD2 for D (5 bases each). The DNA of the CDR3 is TGCGCCAGCAGCTCGCCCGGGGCCACCTACGAGCAGTACTTC. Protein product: CASSSPGATYEQYF.